This T cell receptor beta chain was recorded in a study of blood T cell repertoires in COVID-19. Study-wide context: From T cells, B-cell-depleted T cells, or PBMCs came the material, which was cDNA or gDNA.

Trimming cost V 1 base and J 10 bases, with 14 bases left between them. In germline, CDR1 is KGHSH, CDR2 LQKENI. This CDR3 has 15 residues. The repertoire was sequenced with immunoSEQ multiplex PCR; TCRdb's copy has only in-frame clones and lacks some. This table has about 65,000 clones, about 92% appearing once. This clone was found once. The TCR sequence derives from a man in his 60s with acute or convalescent COVID-19. The V gene is TRBV18, the J gene TRBJ1-6; possibly TRBD1 for D (6 bases). What was sequenced was peripheral blood. For the CDR3, the DNA is TGTGCCAGCTCACCACGGGACATCGGCTTGTCACCCCTCCACTTT. It codes for CASSPRDIGLSPLHF.